Given below is one T cell receptor (beta chain) in context. Repertoires were generated with immunoSEQ multiplex PCR, while TCRdb's copy carries only in-frame clones and drops some. The data hold some 50,000 clones, with approximately 85% observed a single time. Time point in this sample: peripheral blood 6 weeks after treatment start. This specimen comes from a study of PD-L1 blockade in urothelial cancer. On the study more broadly: Between 0 and 3 prior chemotherapy regimens had been given to patients.

This sample comprised PBMCs, obtained around atezolizumab (anti-PD-L1) treatment. The source is a man aged 50-59 years with urothelial cancer.

The CDR3: CAWSVVGGGEKLFF. CDR3 bases: TGTGCCTGGAGTGTAGTAGGGGGCGGTGAAAAACTGTTTTTT. This sequence joins TRBV30 and TRBJ1-4; 7 bases match TRBD1. Germline trimming cut 0 bases from V and 7 bases from J; bases unmatched to any gene: 5. The CDR3 runs 14 residues. Germline V lookup: CDR1 GTSNPN, CDR2 SVGIG (reference sequence).